The 10 T cell receptor beta chains below were found in one sample sequenced in a study of OX40 agonist ivuxolimab in advanced cancers. The method was the immunoSEQ multiplex PCR assay. The source is immuneACCESS, and TCRdb retained only in-frame sequences with V and J called. Part of the clones is not carried over; for the studies checked, unresolved V genes explain less than half of this, and the remainder is unexplained. The sample data list under 90,000 clones, and 84% of these were observed just once. Around 2.1% of the sample goes to the ten largest clones. The specimen comprised CD4+ or CD8+ T cells sorted from blood, sampled in a trial of the OX40 agonist ivuxolimab. Receptors originate from an adult with an advanced solid tumor such as melanoma, head and neck, liver or kidney cancer.

The genes are TRBV28 and TRBJ1-1; TRBD1 is a possible D gene (5 bases). The length of the CDR3 is 18 residues. CDR1 and CDR2 (germline): MDHEN, SYDVKM. V gave up 3 bases and J gave up 0 bases, with 20 bases separating them. CDR3 loop: CASSFNLLRGRMNTEAFF. The CDR3 DNA sequence: TGTGCCAGCAGTTTTAACCTTTTAAGGGGACGGATGAACACTGAAGCTTTCTTT.

CDR3 residues: CASSQTSEGQYF. DNA for the CDR3: TGTGCCAGCAGTCAGACTAGCGAAGGGCAGTACTTC. The J gene is TRBJ2-7, the V gene TRBV7-2, with TRBD2 identical over 8 bases. Trimming at V came to 6 bases and at J to 9 bases, leaving 7 bases not matched to a gene. This CDR3 comprises 12 residues. CDR1 is SGHTA, CDR2 FQGNSA, per germline.

V gene TRBV27 combines with J gene TRBJ2-7; possibly TRBD1 for D (6 bases). V lost 6 bases and J lost 6, with 15 bases in between. Germline loops: CDR1 MNHEY, CDR2 SMNVEV (reference sequence). The CDR3 is made up of 13 amino acids. The CDR3 sequence is CASRSGGGGEQYF. The CDR3 DNA reads TGTGCCAGCAGGTCAGGTGGGGGCGGCGAGCAGTACTTC.

The CDR3 spells CASSPRSGGRQETQYF. The CDR3 coding sequence is TGTGCCAGCTCACCACGGTCAGGGGGCAGACAAGAGACCCAGTACTTC. The chain combines TRBV18 with TRBJ2-5, with 8 positions matching TRBD1. The germline gives CDR1 KGHSH, CDR2 LQKENI. The ends lost 1 base at V and 2 bases at J; junction bases unmatched: 6. The CDR3 covers 16 residues.

This chain uses TRBV5-5 with TRBJ2-1; 7 bases agree with TRBD2. The germline V gene has CDR1 SGHKS and CDR2 YYEKEE (reference sequence). The trim removed 0 bases at V and 3 bases at J, leaving 3 bases unmatched. CDR3 length equals 15 residues. CDR3 sequence (DNA): TGTGCCAGCAGCTTGGGGACTAGGGGCTACAATGAGCAGTTCTTC. Its translation: CASSLGTRGYNEQFF.

To note about this clone: In the same sample, other DNA sequences code for this CDR3. The V call is TRBV4-1, the J call TRBJ2-7; 7 bases align to TRBD1. Germline CDR1 reads MGHRA; CDR2 reads YSYEKL. This CDR3 comprises 14 residues. With 3 bases clipped from V and 4 bases from J, the junction kept 6 bases outside the gene matches. This CDR3 reads CASSQRQGAYEQYF. In DNA, the CDR3 is TGCGCCAGCAGCCAGAGACAGGGAGCGTACGAGCAGTACTTC.

V usage is TRBV19 and J usage is TRBJ2-2, with D perhaps TRBD2 (5 bases). CDR3 size: 17 residues. Per the germline V gene, CDR1 is LNHDA and CDR2 is SQIVND (reference sequence). With 5 bases removed from V and 0 bases from J, the gap between germline ends came to 16 bases. The CDR3 loop is CASSPSYSGTNTGELFF. Here the CDR3 DNA reads TGTGCCAGTAGTCCCAGCTACTCGGGAACGAACACCGGGGAGCTGTTTTTT.

The rearrangement uses TRBV19 and TRBJ1-2; the match to TRBD1 covers 8 bases. The junction had 6 bases not matched to a gene; V was cut back by 3 bases and J by 6 bases. CDR3 length: 14 amino acids. CDR1 and CDR2 (germline): LNHDA, SQIVND (reference sequence). CDR3 DNA: TGTGCCAGTAGTATTCAGGGGGCGCGGCATGGCTACACCTTC. Protein product: CASSIQGARHGYTF.

V usage is TRBV25-1 and J usage is TRBJ1-3, with D possibly TRBD1 on 6 matching bases. Per the germline V gene, CDR1 is MGHDK and CDR2 is SYGVNS. The CDR3 covers 15 residues. V was clipped by 3 bases and J by 0 bases, with 9 bases between them. The CDR3 DNA follows: TGTGCCAGCAGTGAGAGGGGGGCCTCTGGAAACACCATATATTTT. It encodes CASSERGASGNTIYF.

The chain carries TRBV5-4 and TRBJ2-2, with 13 bases fitting TRBD2. The trim removed 5 bases at V and 6 bases at J, leaving 7 bases unmatched. Germline lookup yields CDR1 SGHNT and CDR2 YYREEE (reference sequence). This CDR3 region has 16 residues. CDR3 sequence: CASRRGTSGKAGELFF. The CDR3 DNA is TGTGCCAGCAGGCGAGGGACTAGCGGGAAGGCCGGGGAGCTGTTTTTT.